The 29 T cell receptor beta chains below all came from one sample that was sequenced in a study of shared clonotypes between healthy human individuals. Sequenced by immunoSEQ multiplex PCR; TCRdb stores in-frame clones only, minus some. The sample holds 1.5 million to 2.5 million clones, around 96% seen once. Naive-designated CD8 cells lacked CD45RO, were positively enriched for CCR7, and omitted terminally differentiated effector memory CD45RA+ cells. Sequenced input: naive CD8+ T cells sorted from blood. The source of these receptors is a man aged 18 to 30 in good health.

V usage is TRBV29-1 and J usage is TRBJ2-3; D is perhaps TRBD1 or TRBD2 (5 bases each). The V end was cut by 8 bases, the J end by 0 bases, with 9 bases between. The CDR3 totals 12 residues. From germline, CDR1 is SQVTM and CDR2 ANQGSEA. Written as DNA, the CDR3 is TGCAGCACTAGACAGAGCACAGATACGCAGTATTTT. Its translation: CSTRQSTDTQYF.

This chain joins TRBV15 and TRBJ2-7, with 10 bases identical to TRBD1. Germline trimming cut 6 bases from V and 7 bases from J; bases unmatched to any gene: 12. This CDR3 is 15 amino acids long. Germline CDR1 is LNHNV and CDR2 is YYDKDF (reference sequence). The CDR3 sequence: CATSRPGQGMWEQYF. CDR3 DNA sequence: TGTGCCACCAGTAGACCGGGACAGGGGATGTGGGAGCAGTACTTC.

In its sample, this clone was seen once. This chain joins TRBV6-1 and TRBJ1-1; possibly TRBD1 for D (5 bases). V was pared by 4 bases and J by 0 bases, with 21 bases between. The CDR3 covers 18 residues. Germline assignment: CDR1 MNHNS and CDR2 SASEGT. In DNA form, the CDR3 reads TGTGCCAGCAGTGGATGGGACTCGGGAGGTCGTGTGAACACTGAAGCTTTCTTT. Translated, it gives CASSGWDSGGRVNTEAFF.

On this clone itself: The same CDR3 is also encoded by other DNA sequences in this sample. V usage is TRBV6-5 and J usage is TRBJ2-7; 7 nucleotides agree with TRBD2. This CDR3 has 15 residues. After removal of 2 bases from V and 2 bases from J, the junction contained 6 bases not matched to a gene. Germline V gives CDR1 MNHEY, CDR2 SVGAGI. CDR3 sequence reads: CASSYGLAATYEQYF. The CDR3 DNA follows: TGTGCCAGCAGTTACGGCCTAGCGGCAACCTACGAGCAGTACTTC.

V usage is TRBV2 and J usage is TRBJ1-1; 10 bases are a match to TRBD1. The CDR3 loop spans 14 amino acids. V was clipped by 3 bases and J by 4 bases; unmatched bases: 2. In germline, CDR1 is SNHLY, CDR2 FYNNEI. The CDR3 DNA is TGTGCCAGCAGTGACGGACAGGGGGTCACTGAAGCTTTCTTT. Translated: CASSDGQGVTEAFF.

The chain is built from TRBV5-5 and TRBJ2-7; D ambiguous. The CDR3 covers 14 residues. Germline values: CDR1 SGHKS, CDR2 YYEKEE (reference sequence). Trimming took off 1 base at V and 3 bases at J, with 11 bases between the two ends. DNA of the CDR3: TGTGCCAGCAGCTTGTTTCTCGACCTCTACGAGCAGTACTTC. It yields the protein CASSLFLDLYEQYF.

Regarding this clone: Other DNA sequences in the same sample also yield this CDR3. V gene TRBV19 combines with J gene TRBJ2-7, with D tentatively TRBD1 or TRBD2 (5 bases each). The germline CDR1 and CDR2 sequences are LNHDA and SQIVND (reference sequence). Trimming removed 0 bases at V and 1 base at J, with 10 bases between. The CDR3 spans 15 residues. The CDR3 region is CASSIDRGTSYEQYF. The DNA for the CDR3 is TGTGCCAGTAGTATAGATCGGGGCACTTCCTACGAGCAGTACTTC.

This chain joins TRBV6-5 and TRBJ2-7, with a weak D call TRBD1 (6 bases). Per germline, CDR1 MNHEY and CDR2 SVGAGI. Trimming removed 8 bases from V and 0 bases from J, with 17 bases in between. The CDR3 totals 15 residues. CDR3 amino acids: CASRAPGEFSYEQYF. In DNA, the CDR3 is TGTGCCAGCCGGGCACCAGGGGAGTTCTCCTACGAGCAGTACTTC.

The CDR3 DNA follows: TGTGCCAGCGCGGGGTTTGGCACAGATACGCAGTATTTT. Translating it yields CASAGFGTDTQYF. The V gene is TRBV7-3, the J gene TRBJ2-3; D possibly corresponds to TRBD2 (6 bases). The CDR3 consists of 13 residues. Germline V gene data show CDR1 as SGHTA and CDR2 as FQGTGA. Trimming cost V 8 bases and J 1 base, with 10 bases left between them.

The rearrangement uses TRBV30 and TRBJ2-2; D call uncertain. V was cut by 2 bases and J by 6 bases, with 16 bases left in between. CDR3 length: 15 residues. The V gene's germline CDR1 is GTSNPN and CDR2 SVGIG (reference sequence). CDR3 nucleotides: TGTGCCTGGAGTTTGGGCCCCTCTGGCGCCGGGGAGCTGTTTTTT. The encoded protein is CAWSLGPSGAGELFF.

The V call is TRBV4-1, the J call TRBJ1-1; 9 bases map to TRBD1. Germline trimming cut 4 bases from V and 6 bases from J; bases unmatched to any gene: 6. Germline V lookup: CDR1 MGHRA, CDR2 YSYEKL. The CDR3 covers 14 residues. The CDR3 protein is CASSPTGGIAEAFF. CDR3 nucleotide sequence: TGCGCCAGCAGCCCGACAGGGGGAATCGCTGAAGCTTTCTTT.

The gene calls are TRBV30 and TRBJ1-1, with 8 bases matching TRBD1. The CDR3 spans 14 residues. V lost 3 bases, J lost 1 base, and 4 bases stayed unmatched. Per germline, CDR1 GTSNPN and CDR2 SVGIG (reference sequence). CDR3 bases: TGTGCCTGGAGCTGGACAGGGCAGAACACTGAAGCTTTCTTT. This codes for CAWSWTGQNTEAFF.

As concerns this clone: The sample has other DNA sequences that encode this CDR3 too. The J gene is TRBJ1-1, the V gene TRBV28; D is unresolved. V was clipped by 5 bases and J by 1 base, with 11 bases between them. Germline CDR1 reads MDHEN; CDR2 reads SYDVKM. The CDR3 spans 14 residues. This CDR3 reads CASSLSRQNTEAFF. DNA of the CDR3: TGTGCCAGCAGTCTAAGCCGGCAGAACACTGAAGCTTTCTTT. Full variable domain (missing parts from reference TRBV28 and TRBJ1-1): DVKVTQSSRYLVKRTGEKVFLECVQDMDHENMFWYRQDPGLGLRLIYFSYDVKMKEKGDIPEGYSVSREKKERFSLILESASTNQTSMYLCASSLSRQNTEAFFGQGTRLTVV.

This chain joins TRBV9 and TRBJ2-3; D is perhaps TRBD1 or TRBD2 (5 bases each). CDR3 length equals 16 residues. V lost 0 bases and J 2 bases, leaving 13 bases between the germline ends. CDR1 and CDR2 (germline): SGDLS, YYNGEE. The CDR3 sequence is CASSVDSGTVTDTQYF. CDR3 nucleotides: TGTGCCAGCAGCGTAGACTCAGGGACGGTCACAGATACGCAGTATTTT.

The V call is TRBV11-2, the J call TRBJ2-3; D not resolved. Per germline, CDR1 SGHAT and CDR2 FQNNGV. Trimming left V 1 base short and J 5 bases short, with 7 bases between. The CDR3 totals 13 residues. The CDR3: CASSLGGIDTQYF. CDR3 in DNA: TGTGCCAGCAGCTTAGGGGGAATAGATACGCAGTATTTT.

This sequence joins TRBV9 and TRBJ2-3; weak D call: TRBD2 (6 bases). The germline CDR1 and CDR2 sequences are SGDLS and YYNGEE. There are 15 residues in the CDR3. V shed 0 bases and J shed 2 bases, with 10 bases lying between them. DNA for the CDR3: TGTGCCAGCAGCGTAGAGGGGAGGCCCACAGATACGCAGTATTTT. It codes for CASSVEGRPTDTQYF. The full variable domain, completed using reference TRBV9 and TRBJ2-3, is DSGVTQTPKHLITATGQRVTLRCSPRSGDLSVYWYQQSLDQGLQFLIQYYNGEERAKGNILERFSAQQFPDLHSELNLSSLELGDSALYFCASSVEGRPTDTQYFGPGTRLTVL.

The chain combines TRBV19 with TRBJ1-1; 7 positions match TRBD1. Trimming took 7 bases from V and 11 from J; bases not matched to a gene: 10. The CDR3 extends over 12 amino acids. Germline loops: CDR1 LNHDA, CDR2 SQIVND (reference sequence). The CDR3: CASMGTVLKAFF. In DNA, the CDR3 is TGTGCCAGTATGGGGACAGTCCTGAAGGCTTTCTTT.

The chain uses TRBV23-1 and TRBJ1-6; D is undetermined. TRBV23-1 is noted as an ORF with a role that remains uncertain. The CDR3 consists of 20 residues. V lost 3 bases to trimming and J lost 3 bases, with 24 bases between them. CDR3 sequence reads: CASSQWTNLFWSSYNSPLHF. The CDR3 DNA reads TGCGCCAGCAGTCAGTGGACCAACCTTTTCTGGTCGAGCTATAATTCACCCCTCCACTTT.

The rearrangement joins TRBV5-4 to TRBJ2-6; D not resolved. Germline lookup yields CDR1 SGHNT and CDR2 YYREEE (reference sequence). This CDR3 contains 16 residues. V was clipped by 0 bases and J by 3 bases, with 10 bases between them. CDR3 region: CASSLATVIGANVLTF. The CDR3 DNA is TGTGCCAGCAGCTTGGCTACAGTGATTGGGGCCAACGTCCTGACTTTC.

CDR3 nucleotides: TGTGCCAGCAGCTTAGTAGCGGTGGACCTCGAGCAGTACTTC. This translates into CASSLVAVDLEQYF. The rearrangement links TRBV7-8 to TRBJ2-7; tentatively, D is TRBD2 (6 bases). In germline, CDR1 is SGHVS, CDR2 FQNEAQ. Trimming removed 1 base from V and 6 bases from J, with 13 bases in between. The CDR3 sequence is 14 residues long. Full variable domain (missing parts from reference TRBV7-8 and TRBJ2-7): GAGVSQSPRYKVAKRGQDVALRCDPISGHVSLFWYQQALGQGPEFLTYFQNEAQLDKSGLPSDRFFAERPEGSVSTLKIQRTQQEDSAVYLCASSLVAVDLEQYFGPGTRLTVT.

Note on this clone: Other DNA variants within this sample encode the same CDR3. V usage is TRBV11-3 and J usage is TRBJ1-1, with D unclear. The V gene lost 5 bases and the J gene lost 1 base, with 8 bases spanning the gap. CDR1 and CDR2 from the germline V gene are SGHNT and YENEEA. The CDR3 has 13 amino acids. CDR3 bases: TGTGCCAGCAGCCTAGGACCGAACACTGAAGCTTTCTTT. Translation gives CASSLGPNTEAFF.

V is TRBV27 and J is TRBJ2-2; D is uncertain. Trimming shortened V by 6 bases and J by 6 bases, and 8 bases separated the two germline ends. The CDR3 covers 12 residues. Per germline, CDR1 MNHEY and CDR2 SMNVEV (reference sequence). CDR3 DNA sequence: TGTGCCAGCAGGTCTAGGTCCGGGGAGCTGTTTTTT. Translated, it gives CASRSRSGELFF.

The chain uses TRBV27 and TRBJ2-3, with 7 bases lining up with TRBD2. Unmatched junction bases numbered 13, after V lost 6 bases and J lost 7 bases. Germline lookup yields CDR1 MNHEY and CDR2 SMNVEV (reference sequence). The CDR3 runs to 15 residues. DNA for the CDR3: TGTGCCAGCAGCTCCCTCCTGACTAGCCCGAATACGCAGTATTTT. Translated, it gives CASSSLLTSPNTQYF.

Of note for this clone: Other DNA sequences in the same sample also yield this CDR3. The V call is TRBV9, the J call TRBJ2-5; no definite D call. CDR1 and CDR2 from the germline V gene are SGDLS and YYNGEE. This CDR3 comprises 14 residues. With 0 bases removed from V and 5 bases from J, the gap between germline ends came to 11 bases. CDR3 sequence: CASSVDGSIETQYF. The CDR3 DNA reads as TGTGCCAGCAGCGTAGATGGTAGCATTGAGACCCAGTACTTC.

The chain carries TRBV2 and TRBJ2-1; 7 bases match TRBD1. V was clipped by 7 bases and J by 8 bases; unmatched bases: 14. This CDR3 region has 15 residues. Germline V gene data show CDR1 as SNHLY and CDR2 as FYNNEI. CDR3 region: CASTPKGARGDEQFF. The CDR3 DNA is TGTGCCAGCACCCCAAAGGGGGCGAGGGGTGATGAGCAGTTCTTC.

Regarding this clone: At the DNA level, this CDR3 is encoded by other sequences in the same sample as well. The chain joins TRBV27 to TRBJ1-4; 7 positions agree with TRBD1. V lost 6 bases to trimming and J lost 5 bases; unmatched junction nucleotides: 6. CDR1 is MNHEY and CDR2 is SMNVEV in the germline V gene (reference sequence). CDR3 length: 14 amino acids. This CDR3 reads CASSPGQTNEKLFF. CDR3 DNA sequence: TGTGCCAGCAGCCCGGGACAGACAAATGAAAAACTGTTTTTT.

The chain couples TRBV7-9 to TRBJ2-5; 9 bases agree with TRBD2. V shed 3 bases, J shed 3 bases, and the junction held 8 bases outside the gene matches. CDR1 and CDR2 from the germline V gene are SEHNR and FQNEAQ (reference sequence). This CDR3 is 16 amino acids long. CDR3 sequence: CASSLPEGLAEETQYF. In DNA, the CDR3 is TGTGCCAGCAGCTTGCCTGAGGGACTAGCCGAAGAGACCCAGTACTTC. The whole variable domain, filled in from reference TRBV7-9 and TRBJ2-5, reads DTGVSQNPRHKITKRGQNVTFRCDPISEHNRLYWYRQTLGQGPEFLTYFQNEAQLEKSRLLSDRFSAERPKGSFSTLEIQRTEQGDSAMYLCASSLPEGLAEETQYFGPGTRLLVL.

J is TRBJ2-1 and V is TRBV27; D is possibly TRBD2 (7 bases). Germline V CDR1 and CDR2: MNHEY, SMNVEV (reference sequence). There are 13 residues in the CDR3. The V gene lost 4 bases and the J gene lost 6 bases, with 10 bases spanning the gap. In DNA, the CDR3 is TGTGCCAGCAGTTGGGGGGGGGCCAATGAGCAGTTCTTC. Translation: CASSWGGANEQFF.

The chain combines TRBV2 with TRBJ2-5, with D tentatively TRBD1 or TRBD2 (5 bases each). The CDR3 spans 13 residues. CDR1 and CDR2 (germline): SNHLY, FYNNEI. V gave up 10 bases and J gave up 1 base, with 13 bases separating them. CDR3 protein: CATQGPLQETQYF. Written as DNA, the CDR3 is TGTGCCACTCAGGGACCTCTCCAAGAGACCCAGTACTTC.